One sample yielded the 5 T cell receptor beta chains listed below, sequenced in a study of follicular helper T cells after annual influenza vaccination. Time point: 2015-2016 season, 7 days after influenza vaccination. Method: immunoSEQ multiplex PCR; TCRdb's copy keeps in-frame clones and lacks some. The sample includes roughly 800 clones, about 81% of them seen just once. The sample in question was CXCR5+ CD38+ circulating T follicular helper cells from blood, obtained 7 days after influenza vaccination. As to subset: circulating Tfh, non-naive CD4+CXCR5+PD-1+ (ICOS+CD38+ or ICOS-CD38-). The receptor set was obtained from an adult who received the influenza vaccine.

This clone turned up a few times. The rearrangement uses TRBV7-2 and TRBJ1-2, with 7 bases aligning to TRBD1. Germline V lookup: CDR1 SGHTA, CDR2 FQGNSA. V trimming: 5 bases; J trimming: 8 bases; junction bases outside the gene matches: 11. The CDR3 loop spans 14 amino acids. CDR3: CASSPLTGIRGYTF. In nucleotides, the CDR3 is TGTGCCAGCAGCCCGCTGACAGGGATACGGGGCTACACCTTC.

The chain links TRBV15 to TRBJ2-7; 7 positions agree with TRBD2. V lost 0 bases and J lost 5; bases outside the gene matches: 10. The germline CDR1 and CDR2 sequences are LNHNV and YYDKDF (reference sequence). This CDR3 has 16 amino acids. The CDR3: CATSRERERGVNEQYF. The CDR3 DNA reads as TGTGCCACCAGCAGAGAAAGGGAACGGGGGGTCAACGAGCAGTACTTC.

J is TRBJ1-6 and V is TRBV30; TRBD1 matches 11 bases. Trimming cost V 3 bases and J 10 bases; bases outside gene matches: 14. Per germline, CDR1 GTSNPN and CDR2 SVGIG (reference sequence). The CDR3 is made up of 17 amino acids. The CDR3 nucleotides read TGTGCCTGGAGACCAAAATCCGGGACAGGGGGTCGATCACCCCTCCACTTT. Translated: CAWRPKSGTGGRSPLHF.

The chain recombines TRBV12-2 with TRBJ1-4; the D call TRBD1 from the table was never checked on the DNA. TRBV12-2 is listed as a pseudogene. The CDR3 consists of 16 residues. The CDR3 sequence is CASRPATGATNEKLFF. As DNA, the CDR3 is TGTGCAAGTCGCCCTGCGACAGGGGCAACTAATGAAAAACTGTTTTTT.

The chain recombines TRBV12-5 with TRBJ2-1, with 10 bases identical to TRBD2. The CDR3 totals 14 residues. CDR1 is LGHNT, CDR2 FRNRAP, per germline. Trimming removed 5 bases from V and 8 bases from J; junction bases left unmatched: 6. This chain's CDR3 is CASGPAGGRDEQFF. The DNA for the CDR3 is TGTGCTAGTGGTCCAGCGGGGGGGCGCGATGAGCAGTTCTTC.